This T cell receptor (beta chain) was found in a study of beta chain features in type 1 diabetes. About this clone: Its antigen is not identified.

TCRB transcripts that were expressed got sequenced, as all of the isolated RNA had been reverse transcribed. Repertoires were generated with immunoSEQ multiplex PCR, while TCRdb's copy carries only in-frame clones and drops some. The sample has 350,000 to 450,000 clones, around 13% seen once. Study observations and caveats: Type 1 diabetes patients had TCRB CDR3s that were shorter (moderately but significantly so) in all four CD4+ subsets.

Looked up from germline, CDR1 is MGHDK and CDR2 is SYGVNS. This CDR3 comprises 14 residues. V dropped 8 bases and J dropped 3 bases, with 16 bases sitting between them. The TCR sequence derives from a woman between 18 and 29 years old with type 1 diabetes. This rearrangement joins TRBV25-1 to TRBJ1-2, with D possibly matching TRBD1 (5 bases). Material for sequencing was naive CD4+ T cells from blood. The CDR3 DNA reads TGTGCCAGCCACGGGGCGGGGTACGACTATGGCTACACCTTC. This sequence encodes CASHGAGYDYGYTF.